This TCR beta chain is drawn from a study of T cells in Graves' hyperthyroidism and ophthalmopathy. RNA transcripts served as the template for amplifying TCR beta CDR3 regions. The study used the HTBI primer set for a first-round RT-PCR of the TCR CDR3. TCRdb analysed the multiplex PCR reads with MiXCR anew, one entry per CDR3 protein. In the table there are more than 300,000 distinct CDR3 sequences, about a sixth of which are singletons. Uncontrolled infections, other autoimmune diseases, pregnancy or lactation led to exclusion of patients. Initially, at the first diagnosis of hyperthyroidism and before any ophthalmopathy symptoms, blood was sampled. There are 14 residues in the CDR3. The ends were cut back, 0 bases at V and 4 bases at J, with 8 bases in the middle. CDR1 SGDLS and CDR2 YYNGEE come from the germline V gene.

Specimen: blood. V gene TRBV9 combines with J gene TRBJ1-3, with D possibly matching TRBD1 (5 bases). The receptor was derived from a woman aged 30 to 39 with Graves' hyperthyroidism that later progressed to Graves' ophthalmopathy. CDR3: CASSVGGQGNTIYF. Written as DNA, the CDR3 is TGTGCCAGCAGCGTAGGTGGACAAGGAAACACCATATATTTT.